These 10 T cell receptor beta chains were all obtained from the same sample, sequenced in a study of radiotherapy plus CTLA-4 blockade in lung cancer. Sequencing was performed with immunoSEQ multiplex PCR; in TCRdb, only in-frame clones are kept and a portion is missing. The sample holds fewer than 150,000 clones, around 75% seen once. This specimen consisted of peripheral blood, obtained from a patient treated with radiotherapy plus ipilimumab. Receptors originate from a human donor with non-small cell lung cancer who had a partial response to radiotherapy plus ipilimumab.

V and J are TRBV19 and TRBJ2-1; D possibly corresponds to TRBD2 (5 bases). The length of the CDR3 is 13 residues. The ends were cut back, 4 bases at V and 10 bases at J, with 14 bases in the middle. Per the germline V gene, CDR1 is LNHDA and CDR2 is SQIVND (reference sequence). CDR3 DNA: TGTGCCAGTAGTACACTAGAGGCACTCGAGCAGTTCTTC. It specifies CASSTLEALEQFF.

The V call is TRBV19, the J call TRBJ2-7; 8 positions agree with TRBD1. Germline CDR1 is LNHDA and CDR2 is SQIVND (reference sequence). This CDR3 has 15 amino acids. V dropped 5 bases and J dropped 1; count of bases not matched to a gene: 7. DNA for the CDR3: TGTGCCAGTAGTGGAAGCAGGACAGGGTCCTACGAGCAGTACTTC. Translating gives CASSGSRTGSYEQYF.

This chain connects TRBV16 to TRBJ2-7; 7 bases are a match to TRBD2. Germline V gives CDR1 KGHSY, CDR2 FQNENV. The length of the CDR3 is 13 residues. The V and J ends lost 4 bases and 3 bases, in that order; junction bases with no gene match: 3. Here the CDR3 reads CASSPSSGYEQYV. The CDR3 coding sequence is TGTGCCAGCAGCCCTTCTAGCGGCTACGAGCAGTACGTC.

The gene calls are TRBV2 and TRBJ1-1, with D maybe TRBD1 (6 bases). This CDR3 is 13 amino acids long. Germline assignment: CDR1 SNHLY and CDR2 FYNNEI. Trimming removed 10 bases at V and 1 base at J, with 13 bases between. CDR3 protein: CATPTGRNTEAFF. The CDR3 DNA reads TGTGCCACCCCAACAGGGAGGAACACTGAAGCTTTCTTT.

This chain uses TRBV7-6 with TRBJ2-1; TRBD1 might be the D (6 bases). The CDR3 extends over 13 amino acids. The ends were cut back, 5 bases at V and 9 bases at J, with 14 bases in the middle. Germline-derived CDR1 and CDR2 are SGHVS and FNYEAQ. CDR3 protein: CASSRGQLGEQFF. The CDR3 DNA sequence: TGTGCCAGCAGCCGGGGACAATTAGGTGAGCAGTTCTTC.

The chain employs TRBV18 and TRBJ2-3; D gene unclear. CDR1 and CDR2 from the germline V gene are KGHSH and LQKENI. V was trimmed by 5 bases and J by 2 bases, leaving 5 bases between them. This CDR3 has 12 residues. As DNA, the CDR3 is TGTGCCAGCTCAAAAGCCACAGATACGCAGTATTTT. This encodes CASSKATDTQYF.

This chain joins TRBV6-1 and TRBJ2-6; 7 bases map to TRBD2. This CDR3 contains 15 residues. Germline values: CDR1 MNHNS, CDR2 SASEGT. With V trimmed by 7 bases and J by 4 bases, 7 bases remained unmatched. The CDR3 is CASTASGAGANVLTF. The CDR3 region has the DNA TGTGCCAGCACCGCCAGCGGGGCAGGGGCCAACGTCCTGACTTTC.

The rearrangement links TRBV5-4 to TRBJ1-5; D unclear. Germline loops: CDR1 SGHNT, CDR2 YYREEE (reference sequence). The CDR3 sequence is 12 residues long. The ends were cut back, 3 bases at V and 6 bases at J, with 7 bases in the middle. The CDR3 nucleotides are TGTGCCAGCAGCTCCCCATCTCAGCCCCAGCATTTT. It codes for CASSSPSQPQHF.

The chain uses TRBV11-2 and TRBJ2-1; the D gene is possibly TRBD2 (5 bases). The CDR3 runs 13 residues. Trimming stripped 0 bases from V and 8 bases from J, with 8 bases between. Germline-derived CDR1 and CDR2 are SGHAT and FQNNGV. Here the CDR3 reads CASSLDMRDEQFF. As DNA, the CDR3 is TGTGCCAGCAGCTTAGATATGCGGGATGAGCAGTTCTTC.

The chain combines TRBV11-1 with TRBJ1-1; 8 bases line up with TRBD1. The germline gives CDR1 SGHAT, CDR2 FQDESV (reference sequence). This CDR3 is 15 amino acids long. V gave up 5 bases and J gave up 5 bases; unmatched junction bases: 10. This chain's CDR3 is CASSLGDRRGTEAFF. The CDR3 DNA sequence: TGTGCCAGCAGCCTGGGGGACAGGCGGGGAACTGAAGCTTTCTTT.